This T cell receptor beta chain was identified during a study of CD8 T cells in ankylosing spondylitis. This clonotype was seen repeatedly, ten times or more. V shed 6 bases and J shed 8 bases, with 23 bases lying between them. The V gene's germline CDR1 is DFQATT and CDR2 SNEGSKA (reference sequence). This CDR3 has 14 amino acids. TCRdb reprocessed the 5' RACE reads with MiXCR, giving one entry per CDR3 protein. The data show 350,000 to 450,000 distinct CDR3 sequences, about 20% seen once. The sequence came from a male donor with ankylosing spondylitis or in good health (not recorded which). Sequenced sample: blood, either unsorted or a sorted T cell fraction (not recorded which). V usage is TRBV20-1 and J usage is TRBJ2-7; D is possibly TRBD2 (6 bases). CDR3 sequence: CSARALDYLEQQYF. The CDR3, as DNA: TGCAGTGCCAGGGCTTTGGACTACCTCGAGCAGCAGTACTTC.